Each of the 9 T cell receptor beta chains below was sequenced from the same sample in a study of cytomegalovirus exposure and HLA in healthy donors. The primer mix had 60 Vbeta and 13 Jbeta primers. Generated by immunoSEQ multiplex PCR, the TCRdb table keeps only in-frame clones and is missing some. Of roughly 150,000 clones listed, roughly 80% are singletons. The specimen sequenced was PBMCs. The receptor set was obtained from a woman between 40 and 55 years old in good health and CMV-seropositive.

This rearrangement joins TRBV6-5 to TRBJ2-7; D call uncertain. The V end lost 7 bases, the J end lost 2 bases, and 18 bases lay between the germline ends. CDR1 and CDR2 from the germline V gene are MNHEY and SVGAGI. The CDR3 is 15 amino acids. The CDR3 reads CASKNPVSPPYEQYF. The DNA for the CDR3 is TGTGCCAGCAAAAATCCGGTCTCACCGCCCTACGAGCAGTACTTC.

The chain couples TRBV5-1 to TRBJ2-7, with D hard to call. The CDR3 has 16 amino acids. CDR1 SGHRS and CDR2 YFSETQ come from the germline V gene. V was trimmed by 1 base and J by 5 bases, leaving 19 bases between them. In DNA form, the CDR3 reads TGCGCCAGCAGCTTGCAGGCAGTCAGTCGTTTCCACGAGCAGTACTTC. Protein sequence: CASSLQAVSRFHEQYF.

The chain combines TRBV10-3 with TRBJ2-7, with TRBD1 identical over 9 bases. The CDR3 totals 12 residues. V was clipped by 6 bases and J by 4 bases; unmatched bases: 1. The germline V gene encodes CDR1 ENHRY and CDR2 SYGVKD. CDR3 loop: CAIRDRGYEQYF. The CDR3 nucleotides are TGTGCCATCAGGGACAGGGGATACGAGCAGTACTTC.

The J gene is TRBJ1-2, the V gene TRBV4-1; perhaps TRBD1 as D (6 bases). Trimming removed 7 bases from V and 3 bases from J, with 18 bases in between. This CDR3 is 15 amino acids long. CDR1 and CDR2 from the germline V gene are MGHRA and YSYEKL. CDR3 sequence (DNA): TGCGCCAGCATCTCGGACAGTCTCCAGTACTATGGCTACACCTTC. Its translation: CASISDSLQYYGYTF.

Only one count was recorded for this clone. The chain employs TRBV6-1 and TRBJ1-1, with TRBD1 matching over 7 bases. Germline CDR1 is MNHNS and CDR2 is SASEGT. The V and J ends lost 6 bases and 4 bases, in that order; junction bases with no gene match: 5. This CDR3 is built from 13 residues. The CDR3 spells CASSSQGTTEAFF. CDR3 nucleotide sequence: TGTGCCAGCAGCTCACAGGGGACCACTGAAGCTTTCTTT.

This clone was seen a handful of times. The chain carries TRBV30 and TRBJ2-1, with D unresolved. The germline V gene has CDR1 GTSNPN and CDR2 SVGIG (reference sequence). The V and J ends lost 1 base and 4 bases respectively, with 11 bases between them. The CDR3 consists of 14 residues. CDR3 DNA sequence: TGTGCCTGGAGTGCTACAGAAAAGTACAATGAGCAGTTCTTC. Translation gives CAWSATEKYNEQFF.

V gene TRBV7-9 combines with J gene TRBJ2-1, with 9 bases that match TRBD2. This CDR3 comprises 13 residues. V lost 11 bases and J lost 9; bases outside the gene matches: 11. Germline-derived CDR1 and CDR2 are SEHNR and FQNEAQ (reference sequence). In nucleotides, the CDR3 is TGTGCCGGAATATTTAGCGGGGGCGTTGAGCAGTTCTTC. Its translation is CAGIFSGGVEQFF.

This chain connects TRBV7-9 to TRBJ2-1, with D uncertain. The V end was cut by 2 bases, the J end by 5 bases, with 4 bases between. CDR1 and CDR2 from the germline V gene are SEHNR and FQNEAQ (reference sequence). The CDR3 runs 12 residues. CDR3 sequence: CASSLQNNEQFF. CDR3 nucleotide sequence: TGTGCCAGCAGCTTACAAAACAATGAGCAGTTCTTC.

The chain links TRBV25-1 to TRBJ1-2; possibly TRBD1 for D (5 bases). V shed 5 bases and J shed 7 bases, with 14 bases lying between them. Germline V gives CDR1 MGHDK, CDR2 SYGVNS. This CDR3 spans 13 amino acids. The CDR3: CASSRGGVSGYTF. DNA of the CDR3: TGTGCCAGCAGTCGAGGAGGGGTGTCTGGCTACACCTTC.